Presented here are 30 T cell receptor beta chains from one specimen sequenced in a study of blood T cell repertoires in COVID-19. Libraries were prepared by immunoSEQ multiplex PCR; TCRdb keeps only in-frame clonotypes and omits some of them. This table holds approximately 230,000 clones, approximately 80% found once. Sequences were obtained from PBMCs or T cells enriched from blood (not recorded which). All receptors come from a man between 35 and 55 years old who had recovered from COVID-19.

The rearrangement joins TRBV29-1 to TRBJ1-4; possibly TRBD1 for D (6 bases). Trimming stripped 4 bases from V and 8 bases from J, with 11 bases between. Germline-derived CDR1 and CDR2 are SQVTM and ANQGSEA. The CDR3 has 12 residues. In nucleotides, the CDR3 is TGCAGCGTTGTGACAGGCGGGGAAAAACTGTTTTTT. Translation gives CSVVTGGEKLFF.

This chain links TRBV7-8 with TRBJ2-2; 8 bases are shared with TRBD2. V trimming: 6 bases; J trimming: 5 bases; junction bases outside the gene matches: 11. The CDR3 runs to 16 residues. Germline V CDR1 and CDR2: SGHVS, FQNEAQ. CDR3 in amino acids: CASRGMSSGRTGELFF. CDR3 bases: TGTGCCAGCAGGGGGATGTCTAGCGGGCGTACCGGGGAGCTGTTTTTT.

This clone occurred a few times. The genes are TRBV6-5 and TRBJ2-3; D is perhaps TRBD2 (6 bases). The CDR3 length is 15 residues. V was clipped by 6 bases and J by 8 bases, with 21 bases between them. Germline CDR1 MNHEY, CDR2 SVGAGI. In DNA, the CDR3 is TGTGCCAGCAGCGTAGCGGCGATTGACCCGGGTACGCAGTATTTT. Its translation: CASSVAAIDPGTQYF.

The chain has TRBV5-1 and TRBJ1-3; weak D call: TRBD1 (6 bases). CDR1 is SGHRS and CDR2 is YFSETQ in the germline V gene. CDR3 length equals 16 residues. Trimming removed 4 bases at V and 1 base at J, with 15 bases between. CDR3 region: CASSGATGSSGNTIYF. CDR3 DNA: TGCGCCAGCAGCGGGGCCACAGGGAGTTCTGGAAACACCATATATTTT.

V usage is TRBV6-5 and J usage is TRBJ1-5; possible D gene TRBD1, 6 bases. The CDR3 is 14 residues long. CDR1 is MNHEY and CDR2 is SVGAGI in the germline V gene. V lost 4 bases and J lost 5, with 12 bases in between. In DNA, the CDR3 is TGTGCCAGCAGTTTGACAGGAGTGGATCAGCCCCAGCATTTT. Protein: CASSLTGVDQPQHF.

This clone was detected only a few times. J is TRBJ2-3 and V is TRBV11-3; tentative D call: TRBD1 (6 bases). Trimming stripped 5 bases from V and 4 bases from J, with 13 bases between. Germline CDR1 and CDR2: SGHNT and YENEEA. The length of the CDR3 is 14 residues. CDR3 nucleotides: TGTGCCAGCAGCCACAGGGTTCCCCCAGATACGCAGTATTTT. It codes for CASSHRVPPDTQYF. Drawing the rest from reference TRBV11-3 and TRBJ2-3, the complete variable domain is EAGVVQSPRYKIIEKKQPVAFWCNPISGHNTLYWYLQNLGQGPELLIRYENEEAVDDSQLPKDRFSAERLKGVDSTLKIQPAELGDSAVYLCASSHRVPPDTQYFGPGTRLTVL.

The chain recombines TRBV28 with TRBJ2-2, with D maybe TRBD1 (5 bases). Looked up from germline, CDR1 is MDHEN and CDR2 is SYDVKM. The CDR3 is 16 residues long. Between the trimmed V and J ends, which lost 3 bases and 1 base, there was a span of 12 bases. The CDR3 coding sequence is TGTGCCAGCAGTTTTTGGGGTCAGGGGAACACCGGGGAGCTGTTTTTT. It encodes CASSFWGQGNTGELFF.

This clone showed up just once. DNA of the CDR3: TGTGCCAGCAGTTTAAACGCAGGGAGGGTTAGCAATCAGCCCCAGCATTTT. This sequence encodes CASSLNAGRVSNQPQHF. The chain combines TRBV27 with TRBJ1-5, with D maybe TRBD1 (5 bases). Trimming took 2 bases from V and 0 from J, leaving 14 bases between them. CDR3 length: 17 amino acids. CDR1 and CDR2 from the germline V gene are MNHEY and SMNVEV (reference sequence).

This clone showed up just a few times. This chain links TRBV5-1 with TRBJ1-1; D is undetermined. The germline V and J ends were trimmed by 4 bases and 1 base, with 8 bases remaining between them. The CDR3 runs to 13 residues. Germline V gene lookup returns CDR1 SGHRS and CDR2 YFSETQ. The chain's CDR3 is CASSRDANTEAFF. The CDR3, as DNA: TGCGCCAGCAGCCGAGATGCGAACACTGAAGCTTTCTTT. Full variable domain (outside the CDR3, taken from reference TRBV5-1 and TRBJ1-1): KAGVTQTPRYLIKTRGQQVTLSCSPISGHRSVSWYQQTPGQGLQFLFEYFSETQRNKGNFPGRFSGRQFSNSRSEMNVSTLELGDSALYLCASSRDANTEAFFGQGTRLTVV.

This chain links TRBV5-1 with TRBJ2-3, with D maybe TRBD2 (6 bases). The ends were cut back, 4 bases at V and 7 bases at J, with 13 bases in the middle. The CDR3 has 13 residues. Germline CDR1 reads SGHRS; CDR2 reads YFSETQ. The chain's CDR3 is CASSRGTAYTQYF. In nucleotides, the CDR3 is TGCGCCAGCAGCCGCGGGACCGCCTATACGCAGTATTTT.

This clone was counted a few times. This chain joins TRBV7-9 and TRBJ1-5; 7 nucleotides align to TRBD1. The CDR3 runs 16 residues. Germline-derived CDR1 and CDR2 are SEHNR and FQNEAQ (reference sequence). V gave up 2 bases and J gave up 4 bases; unmatched junction bases: 8. The CDR3 DNA reads TGTGCCAGCAGCTTATTGGCAGGGGGTGGGAATCAGCCCCAGCATTTT. It specifies CASSLLAGGGNQPQHF.

This rearrangement joins TRBV3-1 (or the pseudogene TRBV3-2) to TRBJ2-7; a weak D match, TRBD2 (7 bases). The germline CDR1 and CDR2 sequences are LGHDT and YNNKEL (reference sequence). This CDR3 region has 14 residues. Trimming took 4 bases from V and 3 from J, leaving 13 bases between them. CDR3 DNA sequence: TGTGCCAGCAGCCCCAACAGGGAGGGCTACGAGCAGTACTTC. Its translation is CASSPNREGYEQYF.

The chain employs TRBV12-3 or TRBV12-4 and TRBJ1-6; possible D gene TRBD1, 5 bases. V lost 3 bases and J lost 11, with 11 bases in between. The CDR3 contains 13 residues. The CDR3 DNA follows: TGTGCCAGCAGTTTCAGGCAGGGTACACCCCTCCACTTT. Amino acids: CASSFRQGTPLHF.

The rearrangement links TRBV11-1 to TRBJ2-1; D is ambiguous. This CDR3 region has 11 residues. CDR1 is SGHAT, CDR2 FQDESV, per germline (reference sequence). The V gene lost 1 base and the J gene lost 8 bases, with 3 bases spanning the gap. CDR3 sequence: CASSLVDEQFF. Written as DNA, the CDR3 is TGTGCCAGCAGCTTAGTAGATGAGCAGTTCTTC.

The chain has TRBV9 and TRBJ2-1; D gene ambiguous. Germline V CDR1 and CDR2: SGDLS, YYNGEE. The CDR3 is 15 residues long. V was pared by 6 bases and J by 0 bases, with 13 bases between. CDR3 sequence reads: CASTPSASSYNEQFF. In DNA, the CDR3 is TGTGCCAGCACCCCCAGCGCTAGCTCCTACAATGAGCAGTTCTTC.

The V and J genes are TRBV11-2 and TRBJ2-3; unclear D gene. V was cut by 3 bases and J by 0 bases, with 10 bases left in between. Germline V gene data show CDR1 as SGHAT and CDR2 as FQNNGV. The CDR3 consists of 15 residues. CDR3 sequence (DNA): TGTGCCAGCAGCTTTACATTATCTAGCACAGATACGCAGTATTTT. This codes for CASSFTLSSTDTQYF.

This clone appeared a few times. The rearrangement links TRBV27 to TRBJ1-2, with 9 bases lining up with TRBD1. Germline V gene data show CDR1 as MNHEY and CDR2 as SMNVEV (reference sequence). This CDR3 region has 14 residues. V lost 6 bases to trimming and J lost 8 bases; unmatched junction nucleotides: 10. CDR3 region: CASRSTGGAGGYTF. Written as DNA, the CDR3 is TGTGCCAGCAGGTCTACAGGGGGCGCGGGGGGCTACACCTTC.

V and J are TRBV14 and TRBJ1-4; TRBD1 is a possible D gene (5 bases). V lost 0 bases to trimming and J lost 11 bases, with 10 bases between them. CDR1 is SGHDN, CDR2 FVKESK, per germline. The CDR3 contains 13 residues. CDR3 bases: TGTGCCAGCAGCCAAGAGCCTGGGGCCAAACTGTTTTTT. This encodes CASSQEPGAKLFF. Full variable domain (rest looked up from reference TRBV14 and TRBJ1-4): EAGVTQFPSHSVIEKGQTVTLRCDPISGHDNLYWYRRVMGKEIKFLLHFVKESKQDESGMPNNRFLAERTGGTYSTLKVQPAELEDSGVYFCASSQEPGAKLFFGSGTQLSVL.

The V and J genes are TRBV5-4 and TRBJ1-2; D is uncertain. The V end was cut by 6 bases, the J end by 5 bases, with 17 bases between. The length of the CDR3 is 14 residues. Germline V gene sequence: CDR1 SGHNT, CDR2 YYREEE (reference sequence). This CDR3 reads CASTVRHVSYGYTF. CDR3 in DNA: TGTGCCAGCACCGTTCGACACGTATCTTATGGCTACACCTTC.

This chain links TRBV3-1 (or the pseudogene TRBV3-2) with TRBJ1-3; D uncertain. Trimming pared 3 bases from V and 0 bases from J, leaving 6 bases between. The CDR3 totals 14 residues. Germline CDR1 is LGHDT and CDR2 is YNNKEL (reference sequence). The CDR3, as DNA: TGTGCCAGCAGCCACCTGGCCTCTGGAAACACCATATATTTT. Translation: CASSHLASGNTIYF.

CDR3 loop: CSVESGITNYGYTF. For the CDR3, the DNA is TGCAGCGTTGAATCAGGAATTACTAACTATGGCTACACCTTC. The rearrangement links TRBV29-1 to TRBJ1-2; D is ambiguous. CDR3 length: 14 amino acids. In germline, CDR1 is SQVTM, CDR2 ANQGSEA. V was pared by 2 bases and J by 0 bases, with 10 bases between.

V gene TRBV30 combines with J gene TRBJ1-2, with unresolved D. The CDR3 consists of 14 residues. V was trimmed by 1 base and J by 3 bases, leaving 12 bases between them. CDR1 and CDR2 (germline): GTSNPN, SVGIG (reference sequence). The CDR3 DNA follows: TGTGCCTGGAGTGAGGTCCCAGGCGACTATGGCTACACCTTC. Amino acid sequence: CAWSEVPGDYGYTF.

The chain employs TRBV6-5 and TRBJ2-1, with 9 bases fitting TRBD2. Germline V gives CDR1 MNHEY, CDR2 SVGAGI. The V gene end was trimmed by 8 bases and the J gene end by 8 bases; junction bases not matched to a gene: 7. CDR3 length: 13 residues. This chain's CDR3 is CASGGLAGDEQFF. The DNA of the CDR3 is TGTGCCAGCGGGGGACTAGCCGGGGATGAGCAGTTCTTC.

The chain recombines TRBV24-1 with TRBJ2-3; 8 bases match TRBD1. This CDR3 region has 16 residues. The germline V gene has CDR1 KGHDR and CDR2 SFDVKD. After removal of 3 bases from V and 6 bases from J, the junction contained 10 bases not matched to a gene. CDR3 protein: CATSDRGQGVLDTQYF. The CDR3 nucleotides are TGTGCCACCAGTGATCGAGGACAGGGCGTGCTGGATACGCAGTATTTT.

The chain is built from TRBV9 and TRBJ1-2, with 7 bases matching TRBD1. The ends lost 4 bases at V and 2 bases at J; junction bases unmatched: 17. This CDR3 is built from 18 residues. Germline assignment: CDR1 SGDLS and CDR2 YYNGEE. In nucleotides, the CDR3 is TGTGCCAGCAGCACGAGGCCACGCACAGGGGTTGTCAACTATGGCTACACCTTC. It yields the protein CASSTRPRTGVVNYGYTF.

The rearrangement joins TRBV18 to TRBJ2-5; D is perhaps TRBD2 (6 bases). V gave up 2 bases and J gave up 5 bases, with 12 bases separating them. This CDR3 region has 14 residues. Germline assignment: CDR1 KGHSH and CDR2 LQKENI. The CDR3 protein is CASSPSGSWETQYF. CDR3 nucleotide sequence: TGTGCCAGCTCACCAAGCGGGTCCTGGGAGACCCAGTACTTC. Using reference TRBV18 and TRBJ2-5 for the parts outside the CDR3, the full variable domain is NAGVMQNPRHLVRRRGQEARLRCSPMKGHSHVYWYRQLPEEGLKFMVYLQKENIIDESGMPKERFSAEFPKEGPSILRIQQVVRGDSAAYFCASSPSGSWETQYFGPGTRLLVL.

V usage is TRBV2 and J usage is TRBJ1-2; D may be TRBD1 (6 bases). Germline V gene data show CDR1 as SNHLY and CDR2 as FYNNEI. Trimming removed 7 bases at V and 13 bases at J, with 22 bases between. This CDR3 contains 13 residues. The CDR3 loop is CASNEIGTPVATF. The CDR3 nucleotides read TGTGCCAGCAACGAAATTGGGACACCCGTCGCCACCTTC.

The chain employs TRBV5-5 and TRBJ1-1; D may be TRBD1 (5 bases). V lost 5 bases, J lost 0 bases, and 17 bases lay in between. From germline, CDR1 is SGHKS and CDR2 YYEKEE (reference sequence). The CDR3 spans 16 residues. CDR3 sequence reads: CASSTRISGLNTEAFF. The CDR3 DNA sequence: TGTGCCAGCAGTACACGAATTTCAGGGTTGAACACTGAAGCTTTCTTT. Using reference TRBV5-5 and TRBJ1-1 for the parts outside the CDR3, the full variable domain is DAGVTQSPTHLIKTRGQQVTLRCSPISGHKSVSWYQQVLGQGPQFIFQYYEKEERGRGNFPDRFSARQFPNYSSELNVNALLLGDSALYLCASSTRISGLNTEAFFGQGTRLTVV.

The rearrangement uses TRBV30 and TRBJ1-6; no firm D call. With 2 bases removed from V and 9 bases from J, the gap between germline ends came to 14 bases. The CDR3 length is 14 residues. Germline CDR1 and CDR2: GTSNPN and SVGIG (reference sequence). CDR3 region: CAWSPVAVGSPLHF. The CDR3 nucleotides read TGTGCCTGGAGTCCGGTAGCCGTCGGTTCACCCCTCCACTTT.

J is TRBJ2-1 and V is TRBV7-3, with a weak D call TRBD2 (6 bases). With 4 bases removed from V and 9 bases from J, the gap between germline ends came to 13 bases. Germline values: CDR1 SGHTA, CDR2 FQGTGA. This CDR3 has 13 amino acids. This CDR3 reads CASSSPGEPEQFF. Written as DNA, the CDR3 is TGTGCCAGCAGCTCCCCGGGGGAACCTGAGCAGTTCTTC. The full variable domain, rest sourced from reference TRBV7-3 and TRBJ2-1, is GAGVSQTPSNKVTEKGKYVELRCDPISGHTALYWYRQSLGQGPEFLIYFQGTGAADDSGLPNDRFFAVRPEGSVSTLKIQRTERGDSAVYLCASSSPGEPEQFFGPGTRLTVL.